This TCR beta chain was recovered during a study of response to subunit inactivated influenza vaccine (dated by TCRdb to 2016 to 2018). Background for the entire study: The study used deep quantitative T cell receptor repertoire profiling to track responses to a trivalent subunit inactivated influenza vaccine.

In the case of this clonotype: Its target antigen remains unknown. Per-base qualities were not stored, and no clone one base away is much larger.

Study-level results and caveats: It was suggested by the authors that each seasonal influenza vaccination may recruit only a limited number of new T cells.

After removal of 7 bases from V and 4 bases from J, the junction retains 11 bases not matched to a gene. The CDR3 measures 16 amino acids from cysteine to phenylalanine. Of all the DNA, just the CDR3 is kept, 48 bases in frame from base 1. Based on the germline V gene, the CDR1 and CDR2 sequences are MDHEN and SYDVKM. Receptors were amplified or captured by RT-PCR. Sequencing was performed on an Illumina HiSeq 2500. TCRdb's own reprocessing of the public reads used fastp at Q25 and MiXCR and kept productive beta chains. All rows with the same CDR3 protein become a single entry with the most common DNA and genes. The sample table holds 180,000 or so distinct CDR3 sequences, of which 12% were seen once. The ten largest clones take up 25% to 30% of the sample. The same data also contributed to another study, on T cells expressing NK-cell markers. The second study, in turn, reports: TCR beta cDNA libraries were prepared using 5'RACE template switching, which introduced a universal primer site and unique molecular identifiers. TCR beta-chain repertoires were profiled in sorted CD3+CD56+NKG2C+, CD3+CD56+NKG2C- and CD3+CD56-NKG2C+ T-cell subsets from eight donors. Seven of the eight sequenced donors were HCMV-seropositive and one was HCMV-seronegative. To restrict sorting to alphabetaTCR-expressing T cells, an anti-gammadeltaTCR antibody was added in several experiments. For roughly 6 donors, the dominant CD3+CD56+NKG2C+ clonotypes were among the top 10 CD8+ clonotypes and accounted for 1.0-7.0% of CD8+ T cells. Those dominant clonotypes were again the most abundant among CD3+CD56-NKG2C+ cells in several donors, at about 28.3-60.1%. Whether the expanded NKG2C-expressing T cell clones were specific for HCMV antigens remained unclear. The study sequenced eight donors, all healthy volunteers chosen at random: three men and five women. HCMV serostatus was determined by detecting HCMV-specific IgG in serum with a commercial ELISA kit. Ficoll density gradient centrifugation was used to isolate peripheral blood mononuclear cells from blood. Using Miltenyi isolation kits, CD4+ and CD8+ T cells were isolated from PBMC through magnetic immunoseparation. cDNA synthesis was primed from the TCR beta constant segment, followed by two successive PCR amplification steps. Libraries were sequenced as 2 x 150 bp reads on Illumina HiSeq 2000/2500, MiSeq or NextSeq. MIGEC was used to demultiplex reads and group the reads by UMI, and MiTCR was used to assemble and quantify clonotypes. To remove erroneous sequences, TCR cDNA sequences were retained only when supported by two or more reads. Downstream repertoire analysis used the tcR package, and clonotypes were matched across fractions by CDR3 nucleotide sequence plus V segment. VDJmatch was used to annotate antigen specificity against VDJdb, with one amino acid substitution allowed in CDR3.

The receptor was derived from a man aged 45-65 years who received an inactivated influenza vaccine. Donor details come from another sample of the same person, matched by shared clones. The sample in question was CD8+ T cells sorted from PBMCs, obtained approximately 12 days after vaccination. This chain joins TRBV28 to TRBJ2-3; 10 middle bases align to TRBD2. The CDR3 loop reads CASTLPSGSLSDTQYF. DNA sequence: TGTGCCAGCACTCTTCCTAGCGGGAGTTTGTCAGATACGCAGTATTTT.